This is a list of T cell receptor beta chains from one sample in a study of T cell responses to AZD1222 COVID-19 vaccine. Libraries were prepared by immunoSEQ multiplex PCR; TCRdb keeps only in-frame clonotypes and omits some of them. The repertoire consists of tens of thousands of clones, with roughly 82% occurring once and the leading ten covering around 5.4%. The starting material was peripheral blood, obtained on day 0 of AZD1222 vaccination. These receptors all stem from an adult in good health. Each CDR3 is given with its conserved first and last residue. The order of the fields is CDR3 length, J gene, clone size, V gene, D gene, CDR3 protein, CDR3 DNA. D genes are given only for firm matches. Clone size appears in some rows only: once, few, many, or a class for an expanded clone.

15,TRBJ2-1,-,TRBV5-5,TRBD1,CASSYNRGAYNEQFF,TGTGCCAGCAGCTACAACAGGGGCGCCTACAATGAGCAGTTCTTC
15,TRBJ2-1,-,TRBV13,-,CASSPRGARGNEQFF,TGTGCCAGCAGCCCTAGGGGAGCGAGGGGCAATGAGCAGTTCTTC
14,TRBJ1-5,-,TRBV19,-,CASSAQGSGQPQHF,TGTGCCAGTAGTGCGCAGGGTTCCGGGCAGCCCCAGCATTTT
13,TRBJ1-1,-,TRBV7-2,-,CASSLGKGTEAFF,TGTGCCAGCAGCTTAGGGAAAGGCACTGAAGCTTTCTTT
16,TRBJ2-4,-,TRBV11-3,TRBD1,CASSYQGAGDKNIQYF,TGTGCCAGCAGCTATCAGGGGGCTGGGGACAAAAACATTCAGTACTTC
13,TRBJ2-1,once,TRBV24-1,-,CATSDPGTNEQFF,TGTGCCACCAGTGATCCAGGAACTAATGAGCAGTTCTTC
14,TRBJ1-4,-,TRBV28,-,CATGQGSTNEKLFF,TGTGCCACCGGCCAGGGGTCAACTAATGAAAAACTGTTTTTT
17,TRBJ2-1,-,TRBV7-3,TRBD2,CASSLTPSGGALNEQFF,TGTGCCAGCAGCTTAACGCCTAGCGGGGGGGCCCTCAATGAGCAGTTCTTC
16,TRBJ1-1,-,TRBV6-6,-,CASSYSKERGNTEAFF,TGTGCCAGCAGTTACTCGAAGGAGCGGGGAAACACTGAAGCTTTCTTT
15,TRBJ2-3,-,TRBV5-6,TRBD2,CASSDVGLESDTQYF,TGTGCCAGCAGCGACGTAGGACTAGAGTCAGATACGCAGTATTTT
12,TRBJ1-1,-,TRBV9,TRBD1,CASSGQGVEAFF,TGTGCCAGCAGCGGACAGGGGGTTGAAGCTTTCTTT
16,TRBJ2-3,-,TRBV6-2/TRBV6-3,-,CASSSPSFSGTDTQYF,TGTGCCAGCAGTTCTCCGAGTTTTTCTGGCACAGATACGCAGTATTTT
16,TRBJ2-7,-,TRBV29-1,TRBD2,CSVEGRGTSDSYEQYF,TGCAGCGTTGAAGGCAGAGGGACTAGTGATTCCTACGAGCAGTACTTC
15,TRBJ2-7,-,TRBV10-3,TRBD1,CAISESGTGAYEQYF,TGTGCCATCAGTGAGTCCGGGACAGGGGCCTACGAGCAGTACTTC
20,TRBJ2-3,-,TRBV4-1,TRBD2,CASSPGVAGGPITSTDTQYF,TGCGCCAGCAGCCCCGGGGTAGCGGGGGGGCCGATTACTAGCACAGATACGCAGTATTTT
16,TRBJ1-6,-,TRBV4-3,TRBD1,CASGDSANSYNSPLHF,TGCGCCAGCGGGGACAGTGCAAACTCCTATAATTCACCCCTCCACTTT
14,TRBJ2-1,-,TRBV30,TRBD2,CAWNSGGPNNEQFF,TGTGCCTGGAATTCGGGGGGGCCCAACAATGAGCAGTTCTTC
16,TRBJ2-3,-,TRBV6-5,TRBD2,CASSYSQRGGGDTQYF,TGTGCCAGCAGTTACTCTCAGCGGGGTGGTGGAGATACGCAGTATTTT
16,TRBJ2-7,once,TRBV9,-,CASSPRYGQATYERYF,TGTGCCAGCAGCCCTAGATATGGGCAGGCCACCTACGAGCGGTACTTC
16,TRBJ1-3,-,TRBV15,-,CATSRDQGNSGNTIYF,TGTGCCACCAGCAGAGATCAGGGCAACTCTGGAAACACCATATATTTT
16,TRBJ1-2,-,TRBV5-1,-,CASSLGVQKENYGYTF,TGCGCCAGCAGCTTGGGGGTCCAGAAGGAGAACTATGGCTACACCTTC
13,TRBJ1-5,-,TRBV6-1,-,CASSENEGKPQHF,TGTGCCAGCAGTGAAAACGAGGGAAAGCCCCAGCATTTT
17,TRBJ2-2,-,TRBV5-5,TRBD1,CASSLQPGQGAAGELFF,TGTGCCAGCAGCTTACAACCGGGACAGGGGGCGGCCGGGGAGCTGTTTTTT
19,TRBJ2-2,once,TRBV19,TRBD2,CASTTGRASGGANTGELFF,TGTGCCAGTACCACCGGGAGGGCTAGCGGGGGGGCGAACACCGGGGAGCTGTTTTTT
15,TRBJ1-1,-,TRBV5-1,-,CASSLGSGSHSEAFF,TGCGCCAGCAGCTTGGGGTCCGGGTCCCACTCGGAGGCTTTCTTT
12,TRBJ2-7,-,TRBV12-3/TRBV12-4,-,CASSLDIYEQYF,TGTGCCAGCAGTTTAGACATCTACGAGCAGTACTTC
14,TRBJ1-1,-,TRBV10-3,-,CAIGSIAVYTEAFF,TGTGCCATCGGGTCCATTGCGGTGTACACTGAAGCTTTCTTT
14,TRBJ1-3,once,TRBV14,-,CASSQAGILNTIYF,TGTGCCAGCAGCCAAGCCGGGATTCTGAACACCATATATTTT
16,TRBJ1-6,once,TRBV5-1,TRBD1,CASSSSSGGQRSPLHF,TGCGCCAGCAGCTCATCCTCAGGGGGCCAACGTTCACCCCTCCACTTT
13,TRBJ2-7,once,TRBV5-5,-,CASSLAEPYEQYF,TGTGCCAGCAGCTTGGCTGAACCATACGAGCAGTACTTC
16,TRBJ1-2,-,TRBV5-1,-,CASSTGWQTANYGYTF,TGCGCCAGCAGCACCGGCTGGCAGACAGCTAACTATGGCTACACCTTC
18,TRBJ1-6,-,TRBV3-1/TRBV3-2,TRBD1,CASSQDAGSGTANSPLHF,TGTGCCAGCAGCCAAGATGCGGGTTCCGGGACAGCAAATTCACCCCTCCACTTT
15,TRBJ1-3,few,TRBV5-1,TRBD1,CASSMDRVSGNTIYF,TGCGCCAGCAGCATGGACAGGGTTTCTGGAAACACCATATATTTT
15,TRBJ2-3,-,TRBV6-4,-,CASSDSGGAADTQYF,TGTGCCAGCAGTGACTCGGGGGGGGCTGCAGATACGCAGTATTTT
16,TRBJ1-5,-,TRBV3-1/TRBV3-2,-,CASSQDPSGANQPQHF,TGTGCCAGCAGCCAAGATCCGAGTGGGGCCAATCAGCCCCAGCATTTT
14,TRBJ1-4,-,TRBV18,-,CASSRDEVREKLFF,TGTGCCAGCTCACGGGACGAAGTACGCGAAAAACTGTTTTTT
16,TRBJ2-7,-,TRBV4-3,-,CASSQERSGVAYEQYF,TGCGCCAGCAGCCAAGAGCGCAGTGGGGTCGCATACGAGCAGTACTTC
14,TRBJ2-7,-,TRBV6-5,-,CASSYSPASYEQYF,TGTGCCAGCAGTTACTCCCCGGCGTCCTACGAGCAGTACTTC
12,TRBJ1-6,-,TRBV6-1,-,CASSEGKSPLHF,TGTGCCAGCAGTGAGGGAAAGTCACCCCTCCACTTT
15,TRBJ2-7,-,TRBV4-1,TRBD1,CASSQDGQGTYEQYF,TGCGCCAGCAGCCAAGACGGACAGGGAACCTACGAGCAGTACTTC
15,TRBJ1-2,-,TRBV6-5,-,CASSYLGTEGYGYTF,TGTGCCAGCAGCTACTTAGGAACGGAGGGCTATGGCTACACCTTC
11,TRBJ1-4,few,TRBV12-3/TRBV12-4,-,CASSGGEKLFF,TGTGCCAGCAGTGGGGGTGAAAAACTGTTTTTT
15,TRBJ2-7,once,TRBV10-2,TRBD1,CASSEWDRSSYEQYF,TGCGCCAGCAGTGAGTGGGACAGGTCCTCCTACGAGCAGTACTTC
14,TRBJ1-2,once,TRBV4-2,-,CASSQEDRYYGYTF,TGTGCCAGCAGCCAAGAAGACAGGTACTATGGCTACACCTTC
15,TRBJ1-4,-,TRBV11-3,TRBD1,CASSLRTGSEEKLFF,TGTGCCAGCAGCTTACGGACAGGGAGCGAAGAAAAACTGTTTTTT
15,TRBJ2-5,-,TRBV6-5,TRBD1,CASSYPGGSGETQYF,TGTGCCAGCAGTTACCCAGGGGGCTCGGGGGAGACCCAGTACTTC
15,TRBJ2-7,few,TRBV18,-,CASSHTDGNYYEQYF,TGTGCCAGCTCACATACAGACGGAAATTACTACGAGCAGTACTTC
14,TRBJ1-1,-,TRBV9,-,CASSVRDLNTEAFF,TGTGCCAGCAGCGTAAGGGACTTGAACACTGAAGCTTTCTTT
14,TRBJ2-2,-,TRBV6-5,-,CASSYGAGTGELFF,TGTGCCAGCAGTTACGGGGCGGGAACCGGGGAGCTGTTTTTT
14,TRBJ2-2,-,TRBV7-2,-,CASSNPVNTGELFF,TGTGCCAGCAGTAATCCGGTCAACACCGGGGAGCTGTTTTTT
13,TRBJ1-5,-,TRBV6-6,TRBD1,CASSDREEQPQHF,TGTGCCAGCAGTGACAGGGAAGAGCAGCCCCAGCATTTT
18,TRBJ1-2,-,TRBV6-1,-,CASSEDPPTRWPAYGYTF,TGTGCCAGCAGTGAAGATCCGCCTACTCGGTGGCCCGCCTATGGCTACACCTTC
15,TRBJ2-7,-,TRBV18,-,CASSQGRILSYEQYF,TGTGCCAGCTCACAGGGACGAATCCTCTCCTACGAGCAGTACTTC